The rows below give T cell receptor beta chains drawn from one sample of a study of beta chain features in type 1 diabetes. Repertoires were generated with immunoSEQ multiplex PCR, while TCRdb's copy carries only in-frame clones and drops some. This table holds around 200,000 clones, about 13% found once. Specimen: central memory CD4+ T cells from blood. These receptors all stem from a woman aged 18-29 years in good health. Both conserved end residues are part of each CDR3. A D gene is named only where the DNA matches it firmly. The size field is filled for only some rows; it gives once, few, many or a size class.

TGCGCCAGCAGTGGATGGGGCGTTGGGGCCACTGAAGCTTTCTTT CASSGWGVGATEAFF TRBV10-1 few 15 TRBJ1-1 .
TGTGCCAGCACCCGACAGATTAATGAAAAACTGTTTTTT CASTRQINEKLFF TRBV6-1 few 13 TRBJ1-4 .
TGTGCCAGCAGCTGGACTAGCGGGAGTCTCAACGAGCAGTACTTC CASSWTSGSLNEQYF TRBV7-3 . 15 TRBJ2-7 TRBD2
TGTGCCAGCAGCTTCGTAGCGAGGGGGGAGCTGTTTTTT CASSFVARGELFF TRBV5-6 few 13 TRBJ2-2 .
TGCAGCGTTCCGGCAGGCATCACTCTCACAGATACGCAGTATTTT CSVPAGITLTDTQYF TRBV29-1 . 15 TRBJ2-3 .
TGTGCCAGCAGCTTAGGCACTAGCGGATCGAACACCGGGGAGCTGTTTTTT CASSLGTSGSNTGELFF TRBV7-9 few 17 TRBJ2-2 TRBD2
TGTGCCAGCTGCTGTATGGCGGGAGTTTGCAATGAGCAGTTCTTC CASCCMAGVCNEQFF TRBV14 . 15 TRBJ2-1 TRBD2
TGTGCCAGCAGGACGCCTCGGGACACTTACCCTGGGGGCTACACCTTC CASRTPRDTYPGGYTF TRBV27 . 16 TRBJ1-2 .
TGCGCCTCCCACGGGACAGGGAGCAATGAGCAGTTCTTC CASHGTGSNEQFF TRBV4-3 . 13 TRBJ2-1 TRBD1
TGTGCCAGCAGCACCGGGGGAACCTACGAGCAGTACTTC CASSTGGTYEQYF TRBV27 . 13 TRBJ2-7 .
TGTGCCAGCAGCCCGCAGGGGGCGGCCCACACAGATACGCAGTATTTT CASSPQGAAHTDTQYF TRBV7-2 . 16 TRBJ2-3 TRBD1
TGTGCCGGGACAGGGCTTGGGGACGAGCAGTACTTC CAGTGLGDEQYF TRBV30 many 12 TRBJ2-7 TRBD1
TGTGCCAGCAGCTTAGCTCGGACAGTTGGAAACACCATATATTTT CASSLARTVGNTIYF TRBV7-8 . 15 TRBJ1-3 .
TGTGCCACCAGCAGAGACGTGGATGGCGGGCTCCCCTACGAGCAGTACTTC CATSRDVDGGLPYEQYF TRBV15 few 17 TRBJ2-7 .
TGTGCCATCCCGTCCCCTAGCGGGGGATACAATGAGCAGTTCTTC CAIPSPSGGYNEQFF TRBV6-5 . 15 TRBJ2-1 TRBD2
TGTGCCAGCAGCTTATTAGGGCTCCGGACGGTCGGGGGAGCTTTCTTT CASSLLGLRTVGGAFF TRBV11-2 . 16 TRBJ1-1 .
TGTGCCAGCAGCCCAACTAGCGGGACGAGGTACTTC CASSPTSGTRYF TRBV9 . 12 TRBJ2-4 TRBD2
TGTGCCAGCAGCCAGAGCGGGAGGAAGAACAATGAGCAGTTCTTC CASSQSGRKNNEQFF TRBV28 . 15 TRBJ2-1 TRBD2
TGTGCCAGCAGCCATTTGACCCAAGACTATAGCAATCAGCCCCAGCATTTT CASSHLTQDYSNQPQHF TRBV5-7 few 17 TRBJ1-5 .
TGTGCCAGCAGCGTAGACCCCATAACAGGGGTGAACACTGAAGCTTTCTTT CASSVDPITGVNTEAFF TRBV9 . 17 TRBJ1-1 TRBD1
TGCGCCAGCCGGGCGGGGGGCTCATTGAATGAGCAGTTCTTC CASRAGGSLNEQFF TRBV4-1 few 14 TRBJ2-1 TRBD2
TGTGCCAGTACTATATGGACAACGAAAAACTCAGAAGCTTTCTTT CASTIWTTKNSEAFF TRBV19 . 15 TRBJ1-1 .
TGTGCCAGCAGTCCGGTTACAGGGGGCCGTACCTACGAGCAGTACTTC CASSPVTGGRTYEQYF TRBV28 . 16 TRBJ2-7 TRBD1
TGCAGCGTTGAGGGACTAGCGGGTCTCACAGATACGCAGTATTTT CSVEGLAGLTDTQYF TRBV29-1 . 15 TRBJ2-3 TRBD2
TGTGCCAGCAGCTTGGGAGGGACTCCAACGCAGTTCTTC CASSLGGTPTQFF TRBV5-4 . 13 TRBJ2-1 .
TGTGCCAGCAGTCCGGGACAACGCGATTCTCAGCAGTTCTTC CASSPGQRDSQQFF TRBV7-2 . 14 TRBJ2-1 .
TGTGCCAGCAGCTTACTCCCCAGGGGTAGCAATCAGCCCCAGCATTTT CASSLLPRGSNQPQHF TRBV7-2 . 16 TRBJ1-5 .
TGTGCCATCACCGGCGGACAGGGGGGCTATGGCTACACCTTC CAITGGQGGYGYTF TRBV10-3 few 14 TRBJ1-2 TRBD1
TGCGCCAGCAGCCAAGAATCAGGGGGCGCAGATACGCAGTATTTT CASSQESGGADTQYF TRBV4-3 few 15 TRBJ2-3 TRBD1
TGTGCCAGCAGTGAACGGGGGTACGGAAATGAGCAGTTCTTC CASSERGYGNEQFF TRBV6-1 few 14 TRBJ2-1 .
TGTGCCAGCAGCTTAGATCGCGACGAGCAGTACTTC CASSLDRDEQYF TRBV11-2 . 12 TRBJ2-7 .
TGTGCCAGCTCACCAGCCTATTCCTACGAGCAGTACTTC CASSPAYSYEQYF TRBV18 . 13 TRBJ2-7 .
TGTGCCACCAGCTTTCGACAGGGTCTCCCAGATACGCAGTATTTT CATSFRQGLPDTQYF TRBV15 . 15 TRBJ2-3 TRBD1
TGTGCCAGCAGCTCCCAGCGGGACAGGAACTACGAGCAGTACTTC CASSSQRDRNYEQYF TRBV7-2 few 15 TRBJ2-7 .
TGTGCCAGCAACTCTGGGGGGGGTAGCAATCAGCCCCAGCATTTT CASNSGGGSNQPQHF TRBV27 few 15 TRBJ1-5 .
TGTGCCAGCAGCTTTGGTACTAGCGGGGTATCGCAGTTCTTC CASSFGTSGVSQFF TRBV7-9 few 14 TRBJ2-1 TRBD2
TGTGCCGGCGACCGGGGCGGGAGCCCGAATGAGCAGTTCTTC CAGDRGGSPNEQFF TRBV30 few 14 TRBJ2-1 TRBD2
TGTGCCAGCGGAAAGGGACTGGGGAGCTCCTACGAGCAGTACTTC CASGKGLGSSYEQYF TRBV21-1 . 15 TRBJ2-7 .
TGTGCCAGCAGTTACTCGCGACAGGGAGGCAATCAGCCCCAGCATTTT CASSYSRQGGNQPQHF TRBV6-5 . 16 TRBJ1-5 TRBD1
TGTGCCAGCAGCAACGAGAGACAGGCCTACGAGCAGTACTTC CASSNERQAYEQYF TRBV7-9 . 14 TRBJ2-7 .
TGTGCCAGCGGTAGGACAGGGGACCACGAGCAGTACTTC CASGRTGDHEQYF TRBV2 once 13 TRBJ2-7 TRBD1
TGTGCCAGCAGTGGACAGGGAAATCAGCCCCAGCATTTT CASSGQGNQPQHF TRBV27 . 13 TRBJ1-5 TRBD1
TGTGCCAGCAGCTTACAGGGCGGGGAGCTGTTTTTT CASSLQGGELFF TRBV7-9 few 12 TRBJ2-2 .
TGCAGCGTTGAACGGGAGACCCAGTACTTC CSVERETQYF TRBV29-1 many 10 TRBJ2-5 .
TGTGCCATCAGTGAAGGGGTAGGGAAAGGCACTGAAGCTTTCTTT CAISEGVGKGTEAFF TRBV10-3 . 15 TRBJ1-1 .
TGTGCCAGCAGTTACCGACCAGGGGCAGGGGCCAACGTCCTGACTTTC CASSYRPGAGANVLTF TRBV2 few 16 TRBJ2-6 .